These T cell receptor beta chains were read from a single sample in a study of cytomegalovirus exposure and HLA in healthy donors. The protocol was immunoSEQ multiplex PCR, while the TCRdb copy is restricted to in-frame clones and leaves out a portion. The sample holds 85,000 to 100,000 clones; roughly 83% are singletons and the top ten take approximately 3.3%. Sequenced: PBMCs. These receptors all come from a male donor in good health and CMV-seropositive. CDR3s include the opening cysteine and the closing phenylalanine or tryptophan. The D gene is left open where the match is weak. Not all rows give a size; the values are once, few, many and, for expanded clones, a class.

j_gene	v_gene	d_gene	abundance	CDR3aa	CDR3nt
TRBJ2-2	TRBV7-9	-	-	CASSFGHGELFF	TGTGCCAGCAGCTTTGGACACGGGGAGCTGTTTTTT
TRBJ2-7	TRBV29-1	-	-	CSVGFRGGPYEQYF	TGCAGCGTTGGGTTCCGGGGTGGGCCCTACGAGCAGTACTTC
TRBJ1-1	TRBV30	-	few	CAWSPQATEAFF	TGTGCCTGGAGTCCACAGGCCACTGAAGCTTTCTTT
TRBJ1-4	TRBV7-9	-	-	CASSSTGSDEKLFF	TGTGCCAGCAGCTCCACAGGGAGTGATGAAAAACTGTTTTTT
TRBJ1-5	TRBV6-1	TRBD1	-	CASSEDRAYQPQHF	TGTGCCAGCAGTGAGGACAGGGCTTATCAGCCCCAGCATTTT
TRBJ1-6	TRBV27	TRBD1	-	CASSFDRGRSPLHF	TGTGCCAGCAGTTTTGACAGGGGGCGATCACCCCTCCACTTT
TRBJ1-2	TRBV27	-	once	CASSLGGSGGYTF	TGTGCCAGCAGTTTGGGGGGATCCGGTGGCTACACCTTC
TRBJ2-7	TRBV4-1	-	-	CASSQDVAEQYF	TGCGCCAGCAGCCAAGATGTAGCTGAGCAGTACTTC
TRBJ2-7	TRBV6-1	-	-	CASSERPAGEQYF	TGTGCCAGCAGTGAAAGGCCGGCCGGGGAGCAGTACTTC
TRBJ1-2	TRBV29-1	-	-	CSVEFGAHHGYTF	TGCAGCGTTGAGTTTGGGGCGCACCATGGCTACACCTTC
TRBJ2-1	TRBV4-1	TRBD1	few	CASSQWTGTDEQFF	TGCGCCAGCAGCCAATGGACAGGGACGGATGAGCAGTTCTTC
TRBJ2-1	TRBV5-1	TRBD1	-	CASSGGQGYYNEQFF	TGCGCCAGCAGCGGCGGACAGGGATACTACAATGAGCAGTTCTTC
TRBJ2-5	TRBV7-2	-	-	CASSLDTRLGETQYF	TGTGCCAGCAGCTTAGACACGCGGCTCGGAGAGACCCAGTACTTC
TRBJ2-5	TRBV7-7	TRBD2	-	CASSFTSGQETQYF	TGTGCTAGCAGCTTCACTAGCGGCCAAGAGACCCAGTACTTC
TRBJ1-4	TRBV5-6	-	few	CASRSLGEDEKLFF	TGTGCCAGCAGGAGTTTGGGGGAGGATGAAAAACTGTTTTTT
TRBJ2-1	TRBV27	TRBD1	-	CASTRGTGLYNEQFF	TGTGCCAGCACCCGAGGGACAGGGCTTTACAATGAGCAGTTCTTC
TRBJ1-1	TRBV6-5	-	few	CASSYSGLPNTEAFF	TGTGCCAGCAGTTACTCGGGACTCCCGAACACTGAAGCTTTCTTT
TRBJ1-3	TRBV6-4	-	-	CASSQNSGTLSSGNTIYF	TGTGCCAGCAGCCAAAATTCCGGGACTCTAAGCTCTGGAAACACCATATATTTT
TRBJ1-1	TRBV19	-	-	CASSMGGNTEAFF	TGTGCCAGTAGTATGGGGGGAAACACTGAAGCTTTCTTT
TRBJ1-1	TRBV30	-	few	CAWSGGVTAFF	TGTGCCTGGAGCGGGGGGGTTACAGCTTTCTTT